These T cell receptor beta chains were read from a single sample in a study of read filtering for tumor transcriptome and immune sequencing. Via MiXCR, TCRdb re-called the reads, giving one row per CDR3 protein. The data hold 20,000 to 25,000 distinct CDR3 sequences, with about an eighth observed a single time. The sample taken for sequencing was a population of CD138-negative cells sorted from bone marrow. All receptors come from a donor at least 40 years old with multiple myeloma. Each CDR3 is given with its conserved first and last residue. Fields, in order: V gene, J gene, CDR3 protein.

TRBV29-1	TRBJ2-1	CSVGSSGRSEEQFF
TRBV18	TRBJ2-7	CASSPPTGTHYEQYF
TRBV19	TRBJ1-3	CASRFAGSGNTIYF
TRBV28	TRBJ2-2	CASSLGARGELFF
TRBV7-6	TRBJ2-7	CASSLEVASGEQYF
TRBV29-1	TRBJ2-7	CSVEQGYEQYF
TRBV29-1	TRBJ2-2	CSVEVFSNTGELFF
TRBV27	TRBJ2-7	CASSLLVGPPYEQYF
TRBV20-1	TRBJ2-3	CSALDPLGLAEITDTQYF
TRBV7-9	TRBJ2-2	CASSLTGNTGELFF
TRBV12-3/TRBV12-4	TRBJ1-5	CASSLLPYSNQPQHF
TRBV11-2	TRBJ2-7	CASSLMGTPYSSSYEQYF